Listed here are 6 T cell receptor beta chains from one sample, sequenced in a study of T cells after yellow fever vaccination. One entry per CDR3 protein, called by TCRdb with MiXCR from the 5' RACE reads. The sample includes approximately 300,000 distinct CDR3 sequences, around 6.8% of them seen just once. Sequences were derived from PBMCs, sampled 35 to 50 days after the first yellow fever vaccination. Source of these receptors: a man between 18 and 35 years old who received the YFV17D yellow fever vaccine.

This clonotype was recorded a few times. The J gene is TRBJ1-1, the V gene TRBV6-1, with a possible D match to TRBD1 (5 bases). Per the germline V gene, CDR1 is MNHNS and CDR2 is SASEGT. The CDR3 runs to 14 residues. Trimming pared 4 bases from V and 10 bases from J, leaving 19 bases between. The CDR3, as DNA: TGTGCCAGCAGTGTGGGACCTCAACAGAGGAGAGCTTTCTTT. This encodes CASSVGPQQRRAFF.

This clonotype was counted at least ten times. This chain joins TRBV5-6 and TRBJ2-5; D might be TRBD2 (6 bases). CDR3 length: 16 residues. CDR1 SGHDT and CDR2 YYEEEE come from the germline V gene. Trimming took 7 bases from V and 4 from J, leaving 23 bases between them. CDR3 sequence: CASDLWRLDGRETQYF. The CDR3 region has the DNA TGTGCCAGCGACCTCTGGAGACTAGACGGACGAGAGACCCAGTACTTC.

This clonotype showed up many times. V and J are TRBV5-1 and TRBJ1-1; TRBD1 is a possible D gene (6 bases). Trimming took off 0 bases at V and 0 bases at J, with 9 bases between the two ends. Germline CDR1 and CDR2: SGHRS and YFSETQ. The CDR3 sequence is 15 residues long. The CDR3 spells CASSLGQAMNTEAFF. CDR3 nucleotides: TGCGCCAGCAGCTTGGGACAGGCGATGAACACTGAAGCTTTCTTT.

This clonotype was recorded a few times. The gene calls are TRBV4-3 and TRBJ1-1; a weak D match, TRBD1 (5 bases). Germline V lookup: CDR1 LGHNA, CDR2 YSLEER. V dropped 2 bases and J dropped 0 bases, with 16 bases sitting between them. The CDR3 runs to 17 residues. The CDR3 here is CASSQPGRQMMNTEAFF. Here the CDR3 DNA reads TGCGCCAGCAGCCAACCGGGCAGACAGATGATGAACACTGAAGCTTTCTTT.

This chain joins TRBV12-3 or TRBV12-4 and TRBJ2-5; 8 bases map to TRBD2. Trimming removed 2 bases from V and 5 bases from J; junction bases left unmatched: 7. This CDR3 comprises 15 residues. The CDR3 region has the DNA TGTGCCAGCAGTTTAACCGGGACTAGGTCGGAGACCCAGTACTTC. Its protein is CASSLTGTRSETQYF.

The chain joins TRBV25-1 to TRBJ1-2, with D perhaps matching TRBD1 (5 bases). The V end was cut by 0 bases, the J end by 8 bases, with 22 bases between. Germline CDR1 is MGHDK and CDR2 is SYGVNS. The CDR3 sequence is 17 residues long. CDR3 bases: TGTGCCAGCAGTGAATATGGTCGCTCGGAGGGGACGAGCGGCTACACCTTC. This codes for CASSEYGRSEGTSGYTF.